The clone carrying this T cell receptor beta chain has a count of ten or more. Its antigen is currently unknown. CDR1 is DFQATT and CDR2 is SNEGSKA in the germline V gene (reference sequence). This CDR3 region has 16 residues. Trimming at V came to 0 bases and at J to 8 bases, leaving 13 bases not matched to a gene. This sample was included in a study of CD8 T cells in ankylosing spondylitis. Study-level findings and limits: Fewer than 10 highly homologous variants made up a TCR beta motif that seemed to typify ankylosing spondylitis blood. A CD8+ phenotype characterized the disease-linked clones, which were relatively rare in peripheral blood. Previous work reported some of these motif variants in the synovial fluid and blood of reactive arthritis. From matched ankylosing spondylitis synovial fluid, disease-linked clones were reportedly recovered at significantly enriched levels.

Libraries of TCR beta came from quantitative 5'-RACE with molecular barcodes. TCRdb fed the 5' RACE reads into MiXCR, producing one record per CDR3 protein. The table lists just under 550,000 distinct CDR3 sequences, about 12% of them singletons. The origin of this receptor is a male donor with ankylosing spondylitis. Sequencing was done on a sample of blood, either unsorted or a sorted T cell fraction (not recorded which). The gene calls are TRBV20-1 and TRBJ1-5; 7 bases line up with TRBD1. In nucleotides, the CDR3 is TGCAGTGCTAGAGATGGGGACAGCCGTTGGGCGAAGCCCCAGCATTTT. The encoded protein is CSARDGDSRWAKPQHF.